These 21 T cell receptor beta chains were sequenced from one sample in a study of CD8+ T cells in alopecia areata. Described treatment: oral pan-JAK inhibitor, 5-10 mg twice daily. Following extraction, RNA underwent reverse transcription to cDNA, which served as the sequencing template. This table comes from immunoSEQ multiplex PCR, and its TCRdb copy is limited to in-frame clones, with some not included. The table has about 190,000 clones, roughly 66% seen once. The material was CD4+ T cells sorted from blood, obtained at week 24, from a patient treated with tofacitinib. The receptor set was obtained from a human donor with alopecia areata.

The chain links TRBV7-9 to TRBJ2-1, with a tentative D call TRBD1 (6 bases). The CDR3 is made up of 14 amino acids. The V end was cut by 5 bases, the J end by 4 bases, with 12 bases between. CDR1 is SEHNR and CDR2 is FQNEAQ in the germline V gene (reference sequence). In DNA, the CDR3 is TGTGCCAGCAGCCCCCCCGGGACATACAATGAGCAGTTCTTC. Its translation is CASSPPGTYNEQFF.

The CDR3 nucleotides are TGTGCCTGGAGTCCTGGACTGGAGGGTGAAGCTTTCTTT. Amino acid sequence: CAWSPGLEGEAFF. The rearrangement links TRBV30 to TRBJ1-1; no clear D gene. Per the germline V gene, CDR1 is GTSNPN and CDR2 is SVGIG (reference sequence). The CDR3 consists of 13 residues. V shed 2 bases and J shed 7 bases, with 14 bases lying between them.

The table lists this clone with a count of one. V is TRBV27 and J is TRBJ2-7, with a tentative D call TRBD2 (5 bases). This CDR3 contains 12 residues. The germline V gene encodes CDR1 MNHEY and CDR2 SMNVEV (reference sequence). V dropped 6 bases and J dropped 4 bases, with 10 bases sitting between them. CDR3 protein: CASSPAGYEQYF. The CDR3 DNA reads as TGTGCCAGCAGCCCCGCGGGTTACGAGCAGTACTTC.

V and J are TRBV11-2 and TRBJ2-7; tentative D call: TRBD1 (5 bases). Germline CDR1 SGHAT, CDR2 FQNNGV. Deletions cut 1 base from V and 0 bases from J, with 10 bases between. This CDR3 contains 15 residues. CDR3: CASSLGSTVSYEQYF. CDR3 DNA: TGTGCCAGCAGCTTAGGTTCGACAGTCTCCTACGAGCAGTACTTC.

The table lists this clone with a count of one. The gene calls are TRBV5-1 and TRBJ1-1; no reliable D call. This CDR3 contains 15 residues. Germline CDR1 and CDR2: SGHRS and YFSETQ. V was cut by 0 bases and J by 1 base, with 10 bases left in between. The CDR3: CASSLGWNRNTEAFF. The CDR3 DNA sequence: TGCGCCAGCAGCTTGGGATGGAACAGGAACACTGAAGCTTTCTTT. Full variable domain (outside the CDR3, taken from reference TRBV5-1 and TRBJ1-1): KAGVTQTPRYLIKTRGQQVTLSCSPISGHRSVSWYQQTPGQGLQFLFEYFSETQRNKGNFPGRFSGRQFSNSRSEMNVSTLELGDSALYLCASSLGWNRNTEAFFGQGTRLTVV.

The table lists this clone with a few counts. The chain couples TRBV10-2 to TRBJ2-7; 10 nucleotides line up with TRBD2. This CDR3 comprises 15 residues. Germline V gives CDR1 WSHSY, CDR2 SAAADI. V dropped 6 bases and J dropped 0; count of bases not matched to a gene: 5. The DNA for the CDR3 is TGCGCCAGCAGACTCCTAGCGGGGGCCTCCTACGAGCAGTACTTC. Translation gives CASRLLAGASYEQYF.

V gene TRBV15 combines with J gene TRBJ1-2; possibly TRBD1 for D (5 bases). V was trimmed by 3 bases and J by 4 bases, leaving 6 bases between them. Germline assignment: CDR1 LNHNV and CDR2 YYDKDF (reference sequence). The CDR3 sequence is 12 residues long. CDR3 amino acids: CATSSDSYGYTF. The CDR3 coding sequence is TGTGCCACCAGCAGCGACAGCTATGGCTACACCTTC.

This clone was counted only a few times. The CDR3 reads CASGFEAGEAFF. In DNA form, the CDR3 reads TGTGCTAGTGGTTTTGAGGCCGGTGAAGCTTTCTTT. The chain has TRBV12-5 and TRBJ1-1; D remains unclear. CDR1 and CDR2 (germline): LGHNT, FRNRAP. This CDR3 has 12 amino acids. The V end lost 3 bases, the J end lost 7 bases, and 9 bases lay between the germline ends.

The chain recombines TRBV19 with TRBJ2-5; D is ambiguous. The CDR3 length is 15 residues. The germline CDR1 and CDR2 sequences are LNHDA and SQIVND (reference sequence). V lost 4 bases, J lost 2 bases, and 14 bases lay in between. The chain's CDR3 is CASSTGRTPQETQYF. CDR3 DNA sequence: TGTGCCAGTAGTACCGGACGGACGCCGCAAGAGACCCAGTACTTC.

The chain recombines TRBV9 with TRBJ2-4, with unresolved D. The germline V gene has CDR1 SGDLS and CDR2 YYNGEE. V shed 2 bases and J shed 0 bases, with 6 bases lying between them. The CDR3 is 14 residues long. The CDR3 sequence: CASSVDKAKNIQYF. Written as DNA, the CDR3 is TGTGCCAGCAGCGTCGATAAAGCCAAAAACATTCAGTACTTC.

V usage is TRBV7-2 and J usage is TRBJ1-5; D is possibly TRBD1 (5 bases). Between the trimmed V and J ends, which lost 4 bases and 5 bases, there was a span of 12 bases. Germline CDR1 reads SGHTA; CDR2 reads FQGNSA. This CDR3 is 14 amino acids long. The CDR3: CASSSRSGHQPQHF. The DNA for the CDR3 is TGTGCCAGCAGCTCCCGGTCGGGGCATCAGCCCCAGCATTTT.

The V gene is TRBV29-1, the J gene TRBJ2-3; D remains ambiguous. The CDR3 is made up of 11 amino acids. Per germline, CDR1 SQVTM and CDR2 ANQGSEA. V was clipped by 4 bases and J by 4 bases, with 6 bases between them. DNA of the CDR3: TGCAGCGTTGGTCGGGCAGATACGCAGTATTTT. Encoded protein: CSVGRADTQYF.

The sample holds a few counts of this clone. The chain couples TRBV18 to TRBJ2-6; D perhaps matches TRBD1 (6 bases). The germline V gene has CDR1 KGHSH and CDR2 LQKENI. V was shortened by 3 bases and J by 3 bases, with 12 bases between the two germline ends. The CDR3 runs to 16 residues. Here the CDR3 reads CASSPQDSSGANVLTF. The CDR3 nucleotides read TGTGCCAGCTCACCCCAGGACAGTAGTGGGGCCAACGTCCTGACTTTC.

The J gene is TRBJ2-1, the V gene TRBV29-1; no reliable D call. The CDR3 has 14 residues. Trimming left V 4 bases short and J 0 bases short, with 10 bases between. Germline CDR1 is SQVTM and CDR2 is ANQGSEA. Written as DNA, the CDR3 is TGCAGCGTTGCCCTGAAGAGCTCCTACAATGAGCAGTTCTTC. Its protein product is CSVALKSSYNEQFF.

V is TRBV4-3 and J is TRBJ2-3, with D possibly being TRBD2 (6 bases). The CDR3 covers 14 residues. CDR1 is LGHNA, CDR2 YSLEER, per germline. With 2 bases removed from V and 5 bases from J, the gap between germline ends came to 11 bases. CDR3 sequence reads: CASSQKGRRDTQYF. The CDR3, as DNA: TGCGCCAGCAGCCAAAAAGGGAGGAGAGATACGCAGTATTTT.

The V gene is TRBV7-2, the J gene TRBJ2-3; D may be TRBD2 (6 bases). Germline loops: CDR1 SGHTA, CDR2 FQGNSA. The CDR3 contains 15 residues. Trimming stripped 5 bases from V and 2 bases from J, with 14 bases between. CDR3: CASSHELASTDTQYF. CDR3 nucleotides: TGTGCCAGCAGCCACGAACTAGCTTCCACAGATACGCAGTATTTT.

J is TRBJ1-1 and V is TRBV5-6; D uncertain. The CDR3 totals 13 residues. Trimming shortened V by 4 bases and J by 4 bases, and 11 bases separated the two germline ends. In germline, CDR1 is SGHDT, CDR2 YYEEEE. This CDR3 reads CASSLKPSTEAFF. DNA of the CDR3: TGTGCCAGCAGCCTCAAACCAAGCACTGAAGCTTTCTTT.

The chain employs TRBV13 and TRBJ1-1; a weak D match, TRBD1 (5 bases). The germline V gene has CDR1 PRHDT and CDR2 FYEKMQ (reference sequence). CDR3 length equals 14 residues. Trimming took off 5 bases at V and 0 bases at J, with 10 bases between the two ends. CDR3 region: CASSTQGVNTEAFF. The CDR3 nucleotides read TGTGCCAGCAGCACTCAAGGGGTGAACACTGAAGCTTTCTTT.

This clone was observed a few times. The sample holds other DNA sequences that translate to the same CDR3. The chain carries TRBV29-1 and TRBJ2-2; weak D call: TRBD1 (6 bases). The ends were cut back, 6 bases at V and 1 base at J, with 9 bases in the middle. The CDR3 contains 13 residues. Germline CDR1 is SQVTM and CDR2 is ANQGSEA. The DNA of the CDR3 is TGCAGCGTGGGGACATTGAACACCGGGGAGCTGTTTTTT. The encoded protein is CSVGTLNTGELFF.

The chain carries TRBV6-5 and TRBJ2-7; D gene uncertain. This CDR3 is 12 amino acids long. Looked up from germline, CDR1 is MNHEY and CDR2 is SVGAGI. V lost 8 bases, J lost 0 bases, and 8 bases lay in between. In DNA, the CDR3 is TGTGCCAGCGTAGGGCTCTCCTACGAGCAGTACTTC. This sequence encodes CASVGLSYEQYF.

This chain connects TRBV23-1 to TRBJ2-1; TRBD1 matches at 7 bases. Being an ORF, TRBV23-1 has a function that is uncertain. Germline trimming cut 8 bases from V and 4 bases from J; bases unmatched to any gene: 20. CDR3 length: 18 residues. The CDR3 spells CASGIARNRGPEYNEQFF. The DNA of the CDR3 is TGCGCCAGCGGAATCGCCAGAAACAGGGGCCCAGAGTACAATGAGCAGTTCTTC.